The 21 T cell receptor beta chains below come from one sample, sequenced in a study of human T cells and chemical hapten exposure. Time point reported: patch test 2, 6 weeks after DPC sensitization. Sample treatment: therapeutic diphenylcyclopropenone sensitization with weekly scalp DPC. TCRdb independently ran MiXCR on the RACE reads; one entry per CDR3 protein. The data contain around 360,000 distinct CDR3 sequences, around 6% of them seen just once; the ten biggest clones take up 5% to 6%. The source was whole blood, collected in connection with sensitization to the hapten diphenylcyclopropenone (DPC). These receptors originate from a woman under 30 with alopecia areata. Some clones in this sample may be carry-over from other donors' samples.

The chain employs TRBV6-2 or TRBV6-3 and TRBJ2-3; TRBD2 aligns across 11 bases. The CDR3 covers 15 residues. Germline CDR1 reads MNHEY; CDR2 reads SVGEGT. Germline trimming cut 7 bases from V and 6 bases from J; bases unmatched to any gene: 9. The CDR3 DNA is TGTGCCAGCACCCCGCCTAGCGGGGGGCGGGATACGCAGTATTTT. Its protein product is CASTPPSGGRDTQYF.

The J gene is TRBJ1-3, the V gene TRBV6-6; the D is unclear. The CDR3 contains 13 residues. The V end was cut by 7 bases, the J end by 4 bases, with 11 bases between. Germline assignment: CDR1 MNHNY and CDR2 SVGAGI (reference sequence). The CDR3 here is CASILSGGNTIYF. CDR3 bases: TGTGCCAGCATACTCTCTGGAGGAAACACCATATATTTT.

This clonotype was counted a few times. This chain joins TRBV5-1 and TRBJ2-1; D perhaps matches TRBD2 (5 bases). Germline CDR1 and CDR2: SGHRS and YFSETQ. The CDR3 spans 14 residues. V lost 4 bases to trimming and J lost 5 bases, with 13 bases between them. CDR3 nucleotide sequence: TGCGCCAGCAGCCGCCCGGACTCTCACAATGAGCAGTTCTTC. Its translation is CASSRPDSHNEQFF.

This clonotype was seen ten or more times. The chain recombines TRBV29-1 with TRBJ2-5, with TRBD1 as a possible D gene (6 bases). V was shortened by 7 bases and J by 2 bases, with 8 bases between the two germline ends. CDR3 length equals 11 residues. The germline gives CDR1 SQVTM, CDR2 ANQGSEA. CDR3 residues: CSGTEQETQYF. CDR3 sequence (DNA): TGCAGCGGGACAGAACAAGAGACCCAGTACTTC. The variable domain in full, with the rest retrieved from reference TRBV29-1 and TRBJ2-5, is SAVISQKPSRDICQRGTSLTIQCQVDSQVTMMFWYRQQPGQSLTLIATANQGSEATYESGFVIDKFPISRPNLTFSTLTVSNMSPEDSSIYLCSGTEQETQYFGPGTRLLVL.

The DNA of the CDR3 is TGTGCCAGCGGGGGGCGCTATAATTCACCCCTCCACTTT. This codes for CASGGRYNSPLHF. V gene TRBV12-3 or TRBV12-4 combines with J gene TRBJ1-6; possibly TRBD1 for D (6 bases). The ends were cut back, 8 bases at V and 3 bases at J, with 8 bases in the middle. This CDR3 has 13 residues.

The chain recombines TRBV15 with TRBJ1-4; D is unresolved. Trimming removed 3 bases at V and 5 bases at J, with 13 bases between. CDR1 and CDR2 (germline): LNHNV, YYDKDF (reference sequence). The CDR3 is made up of 15 amino acids. In DNA, the CDR3 is TGTGCCACCAGCAGTGACGGAGATGGGAATGAAAAACTGTTTTTT. Encoded protein: CATSSDGDGNEKLFF.

At least ten counts were recorded for this clonotype. The rearrangement links TRBV5-1 to TRBJ1-1, with 8 bases aligning to TRBD1. This CDR3 is built from 17 residues. Germline V gene sequence: CDR1 SGHRS, CDR2 YFSETQ. With 4 bases clipped from V and 4 bases from J, the junction kept 15 bases outside the gene matches. For the CDR3, the DNA is TGCGCCAGCAGCCCGGGGACAGGCCAATCGGGGTCCACTGAAGCTTTCTTT. This translates into CASSPGTGQSGSTEAFF.

The V gene is TRBV6-1, the J gene TRBJ1-5, with a weak D call TRBD1 (6 bases). The CDR3 totals 16 residues. The germline V gene has CDR1 MNHNS and CDR2 SASEGT. V lost 1 base and J lost 2, with 12 bases in between. The CDR3, as DNA: TGTGCCAGCAGTGAAGTTTCGGGGGGCGGCAATCAGCCCCAGCATTTT. Amino acid sequence: CASSEVSGGGNQPQHF.

As to this clonotype: A read error is possible here, since a much larger clone lies one base away. Likely a read error: the CDR3 ends without its conserved phenylalanine or tryptophan. This chain links TRBV7-2 with TRBJ1-2; 7 bases are a match to TRBD1. The CDR3 is made up of 15 amino acids. J was trimmed by 4 bases and V by 0 bases; bases with no gene match: 5. In germline, CDR1 is SGHTA, CDR2 FQGNSA. The CDR3 loop reads CASSLAPGQSYGYTL. As DNA, the CDR3 is TGTGCCAGCAGCTTAGCGCCGGGACAGAGCTATGGCTACACCTTA.

This clonotype was seen at least ten times. The V gene is TRBV3-1, the J gene TRBJ1-5, with a tentative D call TRBD1 (5 bases). Trimming left V 4 bases short and J 5 bases short, with 12 bases between. The germline V gene encodes CDR1 LGHDT and CDR2 YNNKEL (reference sequence). This CDR3 region has 14 residues. Here the CDR3 DNA reads TGTGCCAGCAGCCCGACTGGGGGAGATCAGCCCCAGCATTTT. The encoded protein is CASSPTGGDQPQHF.

This clonotype was observed a handful of times. The chain combines TRBV6-2 or TRBV6-3 with TRBJ1-5, with D perhaps matching TRBD1 (6 bases). The germline V gene encodes CDR1 MNHEY and CDR2 SVGEGT. This CDR3 has 13 amino acids. Trimming stripped 4 bases from V and 7 bases from J, with 11 bases between. Here the CDR3 reads CASSWGREQPQHF. The CDR3 coding sequence is TGTGCCAGCAGTTGGGGGCGGGAGCAGCCCCAGCATTTT.

This clonotype appeared a few times. The rearrangement joins TRBV7-2 to TRBJ1-3, with D possibly matching TRBD1 (6 bases). The CDR3 is 15 amino acids. CDR1 and CDR2 from the germline V gene are SGHTA and FQGNSA. V shed 4 bases and J shed 0 bases, with 10 bases lying between them. This CDR3 reads CASSSGQVSGNTIYF. As DNA, the CDR3 is TGTGCCAGCAGCTCGGGACAAGTCTCTGGAAACACCATATATTTT.

This clonotype has at least ten counts. This sequence joins TRBV4-3 and TRBJ1-6; the match to TRBD1 covers 10 bases. Germline CDR1 LGHNA, CDR2 YSLEER. This CDR3 is built from 16 residues. The J segment lost 5 bases and the V segment lost 1 base, leaving 2 bases of the junction unmatched. The CDR3 nucleotides are TGCGCCAGCAGCCAAGTCGGGACAGGGGATAATTCACCCCTCCACTTT. Translating it yields CASSQVGTGDNSPLHF.

This clonotype came up many times. The rearrangement joins TRBV10-3 to TRBJ2-3; 8 bases align to TRBD2. The V gene's germline CDR1 is ENHRY and CDR2 SYGVKD. The CDR3 covers 16 residues. Losses at the gene ends were 4 bases for V and 5 bases for J; bases not matched to a gene: 11. Here the CDR3 DNA reads TGTGCCATCAGTGTGCGGGCTGGACTAGCAGTAGATACGCAGTATTTT. Protein product: CAISVRAGLAVDTQYF.

This chain joins TRBV9 and TRBJ2-1; 10 nucleotides align to TRBD2. The length of the CDR3 is 14 residues. Germline CDR1 reads SGDLS; CDR2 reads YYNGEE. The V and J ends lost 4 bases and 6 bases, in that order; junction bases with no gene match: 4. CDR3 region: CASSLTSGVNEQFF. CDR3 sequence (DNA): TGTGCCAGCAGCCTCACTAGCGGGGTCAATGAGCAGTTCTTC.

There are a few counts of this clonotype. V and J are TRBV20-1 and TRBJ1-5, with D uncertain. Germline CDR1 reads DFQATT; CDR2 reads SNEGSKA (reference sequence). The CDR3 has 13 amino acids. The V end lost 1 base, the J end lost 9 bases, and 13 bases lay between the germline ends. The CDR3 nucleotides are TGCAGTGCTAGAGGGACCGTAGATTCGCCCCAGCATTTT. Amino acid sequence: CSARGTVDSPQHF.

In its sample, this clonotype was seen many times. The chain couples TRBV12-3 or TRBV12-4 to TRBJ2-6; D uncertain. This CDR3 has 15 residues. Trimming pared 5 bases from V and 3 bases from J, leaving 11 bases between. CDR3: CASSEMYLGANVLTF. As DNA, the CDR3 is TGTGCCAGCAGTGAAATGTACCTTGGGGCCAACGTCCTGACTTTC.

This chain links TRBV20-1 with TRBJ2-4, with unresolved D. In germline, CDR1 is DFQATT, CDR2 SNEGSKA (reference sequence). The CDR3 extends over 13 amino acids. Trimming took 4 bases from V and 1 from J, leaving 8 bases between them. The CDR3 protein is CSATEAAKNIQYF. The CDR3 DNA sequence: TGCAGTGCTACTGAGGCGGCCAAAAACATTCAGTACTTC.

The rearrangement joins TRBV7-9 to TRBJ1-2, with D perhaps matching TRBD1 (5 bases). This CDR3 has 16 amino acids. Germline values: CDR1 SEHNR, CDR2 FQNEAQ (reference sequence). The V end lost 5 bases, the J end lost 4 bases, and 20 bases lay between the germline ends. CDR3 DNA: TGTGCCAGCAGCCCAGACTCAGCAGGGTTTTCCTATGGCTACACCTTC. It translates to CASSPDSAGFSYGYTF.

The DNA of the CDR3 is TGTGCCAGCAGCCCCCTTTATGAAAAACTGTTTTTT. It encodes CASSPLYEKLFF. The chain joins TRBV7-9 to TRBJ1-4; D gene ambiguous. V was clipped by 5 bases and J by 6 bases, with 7 bases between them. The CDR3 spans 12 residues. Germline CDR1 reads SEHNR; CDR2 reads FQNEAQ (reference sequence).

There are many counts of this clonotype. V is TRBV28 and J is TRBJ1-1; maybe TRBD1 (5 bases). The length of the CDR3 is 15 residues. Germline CDR1 is MDHEN and CDR2 is SYDVKM. Trimming stripped 7 bases from V and 2 bases from J, with 17 bases between. CDR3 protein: CASIPSLGRNTEAFF. The CDR3 DNA follows: TGTGCCAGCATTCCTTCTTTGGGACGTAACACTGAAGCTTTCTTT.